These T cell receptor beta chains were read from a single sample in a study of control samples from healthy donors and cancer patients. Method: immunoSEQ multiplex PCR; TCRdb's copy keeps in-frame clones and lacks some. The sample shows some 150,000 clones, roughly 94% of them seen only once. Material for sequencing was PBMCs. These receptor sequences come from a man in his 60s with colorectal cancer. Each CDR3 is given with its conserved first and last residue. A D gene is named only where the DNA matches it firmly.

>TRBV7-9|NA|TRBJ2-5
TGTGCCAGCAGCTTATGGCAGGGATGGGAGACCCAGTACTTC
CASSLWQGWETQYF
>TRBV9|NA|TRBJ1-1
TGTGCCAGCAGGCCGAACAGGAACACTGAAGCTTTCTTT
CASRPNRNTEAFF
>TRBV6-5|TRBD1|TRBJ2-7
TGTGCCAGCAGTTACGGGACAGGGAATGATTACGAGCAGTACTTC
CASSYGTGNDYEQYF
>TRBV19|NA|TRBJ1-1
TGTGCCAGTAGTATAGACAGGGACACTGAAGCTTTCTTT
CASSIDRDTEAFF
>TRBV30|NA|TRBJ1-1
TGTGCCTGGAGCTACGACCGTCCGAACACTGAAGCTTTCTTT
CAWSYDRPNTEAFF
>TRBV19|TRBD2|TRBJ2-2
TGTGCCAGTAGTATTAGGTTGTTAGCGGGGGAGACCGGGGAGCTGTTTTTT
CASSIRLLAGETGELFF
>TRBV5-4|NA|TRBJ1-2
TGTGCCAGCAGCCGCCAGACCTCAACAGGGCATGGGTATGGCTACACCTTC
CASSRQTSTGHGYGYTF
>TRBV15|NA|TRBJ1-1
TGTGCCACCAGCGTCTCACTTATGAACACTGAAGCTTTCTTT
CATSVSLMNTEAFF
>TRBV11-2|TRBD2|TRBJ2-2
TGTGCCAGCAGCTTAAGGACTAGCGGGGGGAATCTGAACACCGGGGAGCTGTTTTTT
CASSLRTSGGNLNTGELFF
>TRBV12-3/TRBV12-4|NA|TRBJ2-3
TGTGCCAGCGGGACTCCGAATACGCAGTATTTT
CASGTPNTQYF